The T cell receptor (beta chain) described here comes from a study of T cells in Graves' hyperthyroidism and ophthalmopathy. Whole-study results and caveats: In blood, most of the thyroid clonotypes expanded above 0.001 were also present. In the analysis, a 13 V-J model separated ophthalmopathy from stable hyperthyroidism.

Absent ophthalmopathy progression within 18 months defined stable Graves' hyperthyroidism. Those with hyperthyroidism were 18 to 65 years old, newly diagnosed, and ill for under 2 months. The TCR beta CDR3 regions underwent amplification using RNA transcripts as the source. The HTBI primer set served for first-round RT-PCR of the TCR CDR3. A single record per CDR3 protein comes from TCRdb applying MiXCR to the multiplex PCR reads. The sample contains fewer than 650,000 distinct CDR3 sequences, 12% to 15% of which appear only once. With V trimmed by 3 bases and J by 3 bases, 3 bases remained unmatched. This CDR3 is 15 amino acids long. The V gene's germline CDR1 is MNHEY and CDR2 SMNVEV (reference sequence). Points on this clonotype: Its specificity is not known.

The specimen was blood. This rearrangement joins TRBV27 to TRBJ2-1, with 9 nucleotides matching TRBD2. This TCR derives from a woman aged 40 to 49 with Graves' hyperthyroidism. The CDR3 loop is CASSFRAGGYNEQFF. The CDR3, as DNA: TGTGCCAGCAGTTTTAGAGCGGGAGGCTACAATGAGCAGTTCTTC.